This TCR beta chain was observed in a study of blood T cell repertoires in COVID-19. The overall study: Collection of acute and convalescent COVID-19 samples took place in the United States, Italy and Spain. Sources were T cells, B-cell-depleted T cells, or PBMCs; the material itself was cDNA or gDNA.

In the study's own analysis: Counts of nucleated cells, estimated from reference gene primer amplification, were obtained. Assay: immunoSEQ multiplex PCR; the TCRdb copy retains only in-frame clones and omits some. V, J and clone size derive from that table, while D and trimming were established from the DNA sequence. The repertoire has approximately 200,000 clones, approximately 90% of them found once; the top ten carry roughly 1.2%. In assigning cohorts, the study relied on participant-reported clinical history. The CDR3 is 15 residues long. Trimming removed 1 base from V and 3 bases from J; junction bases left unmatched: 4. Germline CDR1 and CDR2: LGHDT and YNNKEL (reference sequence).

The sample taken for sequencing was PBMCs or T cells enriched from blood (not recorded which). V is TRBV3-1 (or the pseudogene TRBV3-2) and J is TRBJ2-5; 8 bases align to TRBD2. This TCR was sampled from a man aged 25 to 40 who had recovered from COVID-19. The CDR3 spells CASSQALTSEETQYF. CDR3 nucleotides: TGTGCCAGCAGCCAAGCATTGACTAGCGAAGAGACCCAGTACTTC.